The clone carrying this T cell receptor (beta chain) appeared many times. Its antigen is undetermined. The data stem from a study of neurological immune-mediated disorders. The study, taken as a whole, reports: Falling below healthy controls, multiple sclerosis showed the least TCR clonal expansion, while HTLV-1-associated myelopathy showed the most. The study found no CDR3 amino acid sequences shared by expanded clones across subjects, suggesting private repertoires in all groups.

The cDNA was synthesized by means of template-switch 5'RACE, which was carried out with 10-nucleotide random UMIs. In each sequencing run, over 170 million TCR-beta sequences were generated from 15-18 subjects. TCRdb ran MiXCR on the 5' RACE reads and lists one entry per CDR3 protein. The sample carries under 130,000 distinct CDR3 sequences, 10% to 14% recorded once. Time point specified: longitudinal time-point 3. Source material: PBMCs. This receptor was taken from a female donor with HTLV-1-associated myelopathy (HAM/TSP).

CDR3 DNA: TGTGCCAGCAGCTTACGTCACGAACCCTCCCCGATCACTGGACAAAGCTACAATGAGCAGTTCTTC. Translating it yields CASSLRHEPSPITGQSYNEQFF. The chain is built from TRBV7-8 and TRBJ2-1, with D possibly being TRBD1 (5 bases). The ends were cut back, 2 bases at V and 3 bases at J, with 32 bases in the middle. The V gene's germline CDR1 is SGHVS and CDR2 FQNEAQ. The CDR3 spans 22 residues.